These 26 T cell receptor beta chains were all obtained from the same sample, sequenced in a study of cytomegalovirus exposure and HLA in healthy donors. This PCR relied on a set of 60 Vbeta primers and 13 Jbeta primers. Produced via immunoSEQ multiplex PCR; TCRdb's table is partial and in-frame only. Among around 160,000 clones listed, around 83% were seen once. Sequencing was done on a sample of PBMCs. These receptors originate from a man aged 45-65 years in good health and CMV-seropositive.

This clone was observed a handful of times. The chain employs TRBV29-1 and TRBJ2-1; 8 bases are a match to TRBD2. V gave up 7 bases and J gave up 7 bases; unmatched junction bases: 6. CDR3 size: 12 residues. Germline V lookup: CDR1 SQVTM, CDR2 ANQGSEA. CDR3 DNA: TGCAGCGCCCCGGGACTAGTAAATGAGCAGTTCTTC. As protein: CSAPGLVNEQFF.

This clone was found once. The gene calls are TRBV5-1 and TRBJ2-2, with D maybe TRBD1 (6 bases). Germline lookup yields CDR1 SGHRS and CDR2 YFSETQ. There are 16 residues in the CDR3. Trimming cost V 2 bases and J 1 base, with 12 bases left between them. The CDR3 coding sequence is TGCGCCAGCAGCTTATCCGGGACACTGAACACCGGGGAGCTGTTTTTT. It translates to CASSLSGTLNTGELFF.

The chain carries TRBV28 and TRBJ2-1; D is perhaps TRBD1 (6 bases). The V gene's germline CDR1 is MDHEN and CDR2 SYDVKM. Trimming took 6 bases from V and 6 from J, leaving 18 bases between them. This CDR3 spans 15 amino acids. CDR3 loop: CASSPHPDRPNEQFF. DNA of the CDR3: TGTGCCAGCAGCCCCCACCCCGACAGGCCCAATGAGCAGTTCTTC.

The rearrangement joins TRBV28 to TRBJ2-2; 7 bases match TRBD1. V was clipped by 6 bases and J by 0 bases; unmatched bases: 4. The germline V gene has CDR1 MDHEN and CDR2 SYDVKM. The CDR3 is 15 amino acids. The CDR3 coding sequence is TGTGCCAGCAGGCCCGGGACAGCGAACACCGGGGAGCTGTTTTTT. It is translated as CASRPGTANTGELFF.

J is TRBJ2-3 and V is TRBV10-2; D uncertain. The CDR3 runs 13 residues. Germline CDR1 and CDR2: WSHSY and SAAADI. Between the trimmed V and J ends, which lost 2 bases and 7 bases, there was a span of 10 bases. For the CDR3, the DNA is TGCGCCAGCAGTGAGGCTAGTGGGTATACGCAGTATTTT. Translation: CASSEASGYTQYF.

This chain links TRBV5-4 with TRBJ1-2, with a tentative D call TRBD1 (6 bases). The CDR3 has 14 amino acids. The germline gives CDR1 SGHNT, CDR2 YYREEE (reference sequence). Trimming shortened V by 3 bases and J by 5 bases, and 14 bases separated the two germline ends. DNA for the CDR3: TGTGCCAGCAGCTCCGGGACATTAGCGTATGGCTACACCTTC. Amino acids: CASSSGTLAYGYTF.

V usage is TRBV28 and J usage is TRBJ2-7, with 9 bases that match TRBD1. This CDR3 has 16 residues. V shed 3 bases, J shed 2 bases, and the junction held 8 bases outside the gene matches. Germline CDR1 MDHEN, CDR2 SYDVKM. CDR3: CASSFSPGQGPYEQYF. The CDR3 DNA follows: TGTGCCAGCAGTTTTAGTCCGGGACAGGGCCCCTACGAGCAGTACTTC.

The chain carries TRBV6-1 and TRBJ2-7, with 11 bases fitting TRBD2. The CDR3 covers 16 residues. The V segment lost 2 bases and the J segment 4 bases; nucleotides outside the gene matches: 7. Per the germline V gene, CDR1 is MNHNS and CDR2 is SASEGT. The CDR3 is CASSESATSGTYEQYF. As DNA, the CDR3 is TGTGCCAGCAGTGAATCCGCGACTAGCGGGACGTACGAGCAGTACTTC.

This clone was recorded only once. V and J are TRBV7-2 and TRBJ2-7, with 8 bases aligning to TRBD2. Germline V CDR1 and CDR2: SGHTA, FQGNSA. The junction had 7 bases not matched to a gene; V was cut back by 4 bases and J by 5 bases. This CDR3 region has 14 residues. The CDR3 DNA reads as TGTGCCAGCAGCTCTGGACTAGCTAGTCACGAGCAGTACTTC. Protein product: CASSSGLASHEQYF.

The rearrangement joins TRBV6-5 to TRBJ2-7; 11 bases are shared with TRBD2. Looked up from germline, CDR1 is MNHEY and CDR2 is SVGAGI. V was clipped by 6 bases and J by 0 bases; unmatched bases: 4. This CDR3 comprises 15 residues. The CDR3, as DNA: TGTGCCAGCAGGACTAGCGGGACAAGCTCCTACGAGCAGTACTTC. This sequence encodes CASRTSGTSSYEQYF.

The V call is TRBV5-1, the J call TRBJ2-2, with a weak D call TRBD1 (6 bases). The CDR3 has 13 amino acids. Germline V gene data show CDR1 as SGHRS and CDR2 as YFSETQ. V was shortened by 4 bases and J by 4 bases, with 8 bases between the two germline ends. The CDR3 region has the DNA TGCGCCAGCAGCGTGGACAGCACCGGGGAGCTGTTTTTT. It translates to CASSVDSTGELFF.

The genes are TRBV11-3 and TRBJ2-2; D is unresolved. CDR1 SGHNT and CDR2 YENEEA come from the germline V gene. V was clipped by 5 bases and J by 0 bases, with 16 bases between them. CDR3 size: 17 residues. CDR3 region: CASSPRKPVANTGELFF. The CDR3 region has the DNA TGTGCCAGCAGCCCTCGTAAGCCGGTCGCGAACACCGGGGAGCTGTTTTTT.

This clone was picked up one time. The chain couples TRBV7-9 to TRBJ1-3, with 7 bases lining up with TRBD1. CDR1 and CDR2 from the germline V gene are SEHNR and FQNEAQ (reference sequence). The CDR3 consists of 17 residues. The ends lost 5 bases at V and 0 bases at J; junction bases unmatched: 10. The CDR3: CASSIPPGTASGNTIYF. The CDR3 DNA reads TGTGCCAGCAGCATACCCCCCGGGACAGCCTCTGGAAACACCATATATTTT.

The CDR3 nucleotides read TGTGCCAGCAGCGTACTAGCGGGAGACAATGAGCAGTTCTTC. This sequence encodes CASSVLAGDNEQFF. The chain recombines TRBV9 with TRBJ2-1; TRBD2 agrees at 10 bases. The CDR3 covers 14 residues. The germline gives CDR1 SGDLS, CDR2 YYNGEE. With V trimmed by 1 base and J by 5 bases, 0 bases remained unmatched.

Concerning this clone: Because the CDR3 is missing its conserved closing phenylalanine or tryptophan, this is likely a read error. This chain links TRBV30 with TRBJ2-7, with 10 nucleotides matching TRBD1. The CDR3 is 15 amino acids. Per the germline V gene, CDR1 is GTSNPN and CDR2 is SVGIG (reference sequence). J was trimmed by 4 bases and V by 4 bases; bases with no gene match: 10. The CDR3 protein is CAWTPLGQGFYEQYL. CDR3 bases: TGTGCCTGGACCCCCTTGGGACAGGGGTTTTACGAGCAGTACCTC.

V usage is TRBV9 and J usage is TRBJ2-1; no reliable D call. This CDR3 contains 13 residues. CDR1 is SGDLS, CDR2 YYNGEE, per germline. Trimming stripped 6 bases from V and 6 bases from J, with 13 bases between. CDR3 protein: CASTPGATNEQFF. Here the CDR3 DNA reads TGTGCCAGCACCCCAGGTGCCACCAATGAGCAGTTCTTC.

The sample holds a few counts of this clone. The rearrangement uses TRBV5-1 and TRBJ1-1; possibly TRBD1 for D (6 bases). V was trimmed by 4 bases and J by 0 bases, leaving 13 bases between them. The CDR3 covers 15 residues. Germline assignment: CDR1 SGHRS and CDR2 YFSETQ. CDR3 loop: CASSPTGYMNTEAFF. The CDR3 DNA follows: TGCGCCAGCAGCCCGACAGGATATATGAACACTGAAGCTTTCTTT.

This chain connects TRBV6-4 to TRBJ2-1; a weak D match, TRBD2 (5 bases). Germline lookup yields CDR1 MRHNA and CDR2 SNTAGT. V was clipped by 3 bases and J by 11 bases, with 11 bases between them. The CDR3 has 12 amino acids. The CDR3: CASSEVSGKQFF. The CDR3, as DNA: TGTGCCAGCAGTGAAGTTTCGGGGAAGCAGTTCTTC.

The chain recombines TRBV5-4 with TRBJ2-2, with 7 bases fitting TRBD2. J lost 8 bases, V lost 1 base, and 5 bases had no gene match. This CDR3 has 14 amino acids. Looked up from germline, CDR1 is SGHNT and CDR2 is YYREEE (reference sequence). DNA for the CDR3: TGTGCCAGCAGCTTGTCGGGGGGTTTGGGGGAGCTGTTTTTT. Translating gives CASSLSGGLGELFF.

This clone is a singleton in its sample. The J gene is TRBJ2-2, the V gene TRBV13; perhaps TRBD2 as D (5 bases). This CDR3 has 15 residues. Germline CDR1 reads PRHDT; CDR2 reads FYEKMQ (reference sequence). Trimming removed 0 bases at V and 3 bases at J, with 8 bases between. The DNA of the CDR3 is TGTGCCAGCAGCTTAGGCCTAGCCCACACCGGGGAGCTGTTTTTT. Protein: CASSLGLAHTGELFF. Variable domain in full (rest from reference TRBV13 and TRBJ2-2): AAGVIQSPRHLIKEKRETATLKCYPIPRHDTVYWYQQGPGQDPQFLISFYEKMQSDKGSIPDRFSAQQFSDYHSELNMSSLELGDSALYFCASSLGLAHTGELFFGEGSRLTVL.

The chain is built from TRBV5-1 and TRBJ1-4; TRBD1 aligns across 8 bases. Losses at the gene ends were 5 bases for V and 8 bases for J; bases not matched to a gene: 5. Germline V CDR1 and CDR2: SGHRS, YFSETQ. The CDR3 is 13 residues long. The CDR3 coding sequence is TGCGCCAGCAGTCGGACAGGGCAAGAAAAACTGTTTTTT. This sequence encodes CASSRTGQEKLFF.

The chain uses TRBV9 and TRBJ2-7; D possibly corresponds to TRBD1 (8 bases). The CDR3 runs to 15 residues. The germline V gene has CDR1 SGDLS and CDR2 YYNGEE. V lost 4 bases and J lost 3, with 17 bases in between. CDR3 in DNA: TGTGCCAGCAGCCCTCGGACAGGGAGGGACTACGAGCAGTACTTC. Amino acids: CASSPRTGRDYEQYF. The whole variable domain, remainder taken from reference TRBV9 and TRBJ2-7, is DSGVTQTPKHLITATGQRVTLRCSPRSGDLSVYWYQQSLDQGLQFLIQYYNGEERAKGNILERFSAQQFPDLHSELNLSSLELGDSALYFCASSPRTGRDYEQYFGPGTRLTVT.

The gene calls are TRBV28 and TRBJ2-5; 11 bases line up with TRBD2. The CDR3 has 16 residues. The V segment lost 1 base and the J segment 2 bases; nucleotides outside the gene matches: 3. Germline V CDR1 and CDR2: MDHEN, SYDVKM. Written as DNA, the CDR3 is TGTGCCAGCAGTTTATTGCCTAGCGGGGGGCAAGAGACCCAGTACTTC. It yields the protein CASSLLPSGGQETQYF.

The rearrangement joins TRBV6-6 to TRBJ2-2; the match to TRBD1 covers 7 bases. CDR1 and CDR2 (germline): MNHNY, SVGAGI (reference sequence). Germline trimming cut 0 bases from V and 2 bases from J; bases unmatched to any gene: 3. The CDR3 consists of 16 residues. The DNA of the CDR3 is TGTGCCAGCAGTTACTCGAGACAGGGTAACACCGGGGAGCTGTTTTTT. Protein product: CASSYSRQGNTGELFF.

This sequence joins TRBV29-1 and TRBJ2-2; D uncertain. The length of the CDR3 is 10 residues. Germline CDR1 SQVTM, CDR2 ANQGSEA. V was cut by 6 bases and J by 4 bases, with 3 bases left in between. The CDR3 region has the DNA TGCAGCGTCTTCACCGGGGAGCTGTTTTTT. Translation: CSVFTGELFF.

The chain employs TRBV6-1 and TRBJ2-1; D might be TRBD1 (6 bases). The CDR3 is 13 residues long. The V end was cut by 5 bases, the J end by 7 bases, with 12 bases between. Germline values: CDR1 MNHNS, CDR2 SASEGT. CDR3 loop: CASSNLQGNEQFF. The CDR3 DNA reads TGTGCCAGCAGTAACTTACAGGGTAATGAGCAGTTCTTC.